The 20 T cell receptor beta chains listed next were all sequenced from one sample in a study of shared clonotypes between healthy human individuals (TCRdb year 2020). The method was the immunoSEQ multiplex PCR assay. TCRdb's version of the immuneACCESS table is confined to in-frame rearrangements and falls short of the full clone set. An unresolved V gene accounts for under half of the shortfall where checked; the remainder is of unknown origin. The sample table contains roughly 2,000,000 clones; only one count was recorded for around 95% of them. The ten top clones hold approximately 1.7% of the sample. CD8 naive samples were obtained by positive selection for CCR7 among CD45RO-negative cells, yielding a CD45RA+CCR7+ population from which TemRA cells were excluded. Specimen: naive CD8+ T cells from PBMCs. In the paper's terms, the cell subset or site label means: CD45RA+CCR7+. Every receptor here comes from a man aged 18 to 30 in good health. Some clones in this sample may be carry-over from other donors' samples.

The chain has TRBV4-3 and TRBJ2-3, with 12 positions matching TRBD1. The germline CDR1 and CDR2 sequences are LGHNA and YSLEER. After removal of 6 bases from V and 4 bases from J, the junction contained 14 bases not matched to a gene. The CDR3 runs to 18 residues. The CDR3 here is CASSPGTGGSIRPDTQYF. The CDR3 DNA reads as TGCGCCAGCAGTCCCGGGACAGGGGGCAGTATAAGGCCAGATACGCAGTATTTT.

Only one count was recorded for this clone. The V call is TRBV9, the J call TRBJ2-7, with D unclear. CDR1 is SGDLS and CDR2 is YYNGEE in the germline V gene. The CDR3 is 14 amino acids. Deletions cut 4 bases from V and 3 bases from J, with 14 bases between. The CDR3 sequence: CASSPRPVIYEQYF. As DNA, the CDR3 is TGTGCCAGCAGCCCCCGACCCGTGATCTACGAGCAGTACTTC.

The count of this clone is one. This chain uses TRBV27 with TRBJ2-7; 13 nucleotides align to TRBD2. V was pared by 4 bases and J by 3 bases, with 9 bases of the junction left unmatched. CDR3 size: 17 residues. CDR1 is MNHEY, CDR2 SMNVEV, per germline (reference sequence). The chain's CDR3 is CASSSLGTSGIYYEQYF. CDR3 DNA sequence: TGTGCCAGCAGTTCCCTAGGGACTAGCGGGATCTACTACGAGCAGTACTTC.

The V and J genes are TRBV7-9 and TRBJ2-1; D is perhaps TRBD2 (6 bases). Germline CDR1 and CDR2: SEHNR and FQNEAQ (reference sequence). The CDR3 extends over 14 amino acids. Trimming shortened V by 5 bases and J by 7 bases, and 15 bases separated the two germline ends. DNA for the CDR3: TGTGCCAGCAGCCGAGCCGACGGGAGAAATGAGCAGTTCTTC. This translates into CASSRADGRNEQFF.

The chain recombines TRBV5-1 with TRBJ1-1; D gene unclear. In germline, CDR1 is SGHRS, CDR2 YFSETQ. V dropped 5 bases and J dropped 2 bases, with 7 bases sitting between them. The CDR3 extends over 12 amino acids. The CDR3 bases are TGCGCCAGCAGTAACAGAAACACTGAAGCTTTCTTT. Protein product: CASSNRNTEAFF.

The chain employs TRBV28 and TRBJ2-3; D call uncertain. CDR3 length: 13 amino acids. V was trimmed by 3 bases and J by 8 bases, leaving 12 bases between them. Germline V CDR1 and CDR2: MDHEN, SYDVKM. CDR3 sequence (DNA): TGTGCCAGCAGTTTGAATACCCTTGGTACGCAGTATTTT. This sequence encodes CASSLNTLGTQYF.

The rearrangement links TRBV19 to TRBJ2-3; TRBD2 agrees at 9 bases. With V trimmed by 7 bases and J by 5 bases, 10 bases remained unmatched. The CDR3 covers 15 residues. Germline lookup yields CDR1 LNHDA and CDR2 SQIVND (reference sequence). CDR3 amino acids: CASTTSGDVKDTQYF. The CDR3, as DNA: TGTGCCAGTACGACTAGCGGAGATGTCAAAGATACGCAGTATTTT.

The chain has TRBV28 and TRBJ1-5; 10 bases are shared with TRBD1. Trimming removed 0 bases from V and 2 bases from J; junction bases left unmatched: 4. This CDR3 has 17 residues. CDR1 MDHEN and CDR2 SYDVKM come from the germline V gene. As DNA, the CDR3 is TGTGCCAGCAGTTTATGGGCCGGGACAGGGGGCAATCAGCCCCAGCATTTT. Encoded protein: CASSLWAGTGGNQPQHF.

The chain combines TRBV2 with TRBJ1-2; D gene ambiguous. The ends were cut back, 2 bases at V and 4 bases at J, with 14 bases in the middle. CDR1 is SNHLY, CDR2 FYNNEI, per germline. The CDR3 is made up of 15 amino acids. For the CDR3, the DNA is TGTGCCAGCAGTGAAATGGTGGGGAAGAGCTATGGCTACACCTTC. Residues: CASSEMVGKSYGYTF.

The chain links TRBV9 to TRBJ2-7; possible D gene TRBD2, 5 bases. From germline, CDR1 is SGDLS and CDR2 YYNGEE. The CDR3 is 15 amino acids. Trimming cost V 4 bases and J 3 bases, with 17 bases left between them. In DNA, the CDR3 is TGTGCCAGCAGCTTCCAAGCGGATGTCGGCTACGAGCAGTACTTC. Amino acids: CASSFQADVGYEQYF.

This rearrangement joins TRBV9 to TRBJ2-2, with TRBD1 as a possible D gene (6 bases). The CDR3 is made up of 18 amino acids. Germline V CDR1 and CDR2: SGDLS, YYNGEE. The V and J ends lost 7 bases and 0 bases respectively, with 22 bases between them. CDR3 coding DNA: TGTGCCAGCCGCGATTCAACAATTGGACAGCCGAACACCGGGGAGCTGTTTTTT. As protein: CASRDSTIGQPNTGELFF.

The rearrangement joins TRBV6-5 to TRBJ1-2; the D gene is possibly TRBD1 (5 bases). From germline, CDR1 is MNHEY and CDR2 SVGAGI. Trimming removed 7 bases at V and 7 bases at J, with 19 bases between. The CDR3 is 14 amino acids. CDR3 sequence (DNA): TGTGCCAGCACCCCCCGGATGGGGGTAGGTGGCTACACCTTC. Protein product: CASTPRMGVGGYTF.

The CDR3 DNA sequence: TGTGCCAGCAGTTTTCTTACAGGGTCGGGCGAGCAGTACTTC. It codes for CASSFLTGSGEQYF. The genes are TRBV28 and TRBJ2-7, with D perhaps matching TRBD1 (6 bases). Germline values: CDR1 MDHEN, CDR2 SYDVKM. CDR3 length: 14 residues. V was clipped by 3 bases and J by 6 bases, with 15 bases between them.

The chain links TRBV28 to TRBJ2-5; TRBD2 is a possible D gene (5 bases). Trimming left V 1 base short and J 5 bases short, with 11 bases between. Germline CDR1 MDHEN, CDR2 SYDVKM. This CDR3 is 14 amino acids long. The CDR3 sequence: CASSLSGELETQYF. In DNA form, the CDR3 reads TGTGCCAGCAGTTTATCCGGGGAGTTGGAGACCCAGTACTTC.

The V and J genes are TRBV11-2 and TRBJ2-1, with D maybe TRBD2 (5 bases). Germline V gives CDR1 SGHAT, CDR2 FQNNGV. This CDR3 has 18 amino acids. Between the trimmed V and J ends, which lost 4 bases and 0 bases, there was a span of 19 bases. This CDR3 reads CASSSRGLGSGSYNEQFF. In DNA, the CDR3 is TGTGCCAGCAGCTCCCGAGGGTTGGGGTCGGGCTCCTACAATGAGCAGTTCTTC.

The chain has TRBV7-9 and TRBJ2-1, with 9 nucleotides matching TRBD2. The CDR3 length is 15 residues. Per germline, CDR1 SEHNR and CDR2 FQNEAQ (reference sequence). Trimming cost V 4 bases and J 4 bases; bases outside gene matches: 5. The CDR3 protein is CASSSRLAVYNEQFF. The CDR3 region has the DNA TGTGCCAGCAGCTCAAGACTAGCGGTATACAATGAGCAGTTCTTC.

This rearrangement joins TRBV27 to TRBJ2-7; a weak D match, TRBD1 (5 bases). The germline V gene encodes CDR1 MNHEY and CDR2 SMNVEV (reference sequence). V lost 1 base and J lost 7, with 17 bases in between. This CDR3 contains 15 residues. CDR3: CASSLWAATPGEQYF. In DNA, the CDR3 is TGTGCCAGCAGTTTATGGGCAGCGACCCCAGGGGAGCAGTACTTC.

The chain links TRBV7-9 to TRBJ1-2; no firm D call. Germline CDR1 and CDR2: SEHNR and FQNEAQ (reference sequence). This CDR3 contains 13 residues. V shed 1 base and J shed 8 bases, with 11 bases lying between them. CDR3 region: CASSLVKREGYTF. The CDR3 DNA reads as TGTGCCAGCAGCTTAGTAAAGAGAGAAGGCTACACCTTC.

The chain carries TRBV7-2 and TRBJ2-7; D not resolved. V lost 5 bases and J lost 2, with 22 bases in between. This CDR3 spans 17 amino acids. CDR1 SGHTA and CDR2 FQGNSA come from the germline V gene. CDR3 nucleotide sequence: TGTGCCAGCAGCCCCCGCTGGGGATTCGCCGTTCCCTACGAGCAGTACTTC. Encoded protein: CASSPRWGFAVPYEQYF. Combining the CDR3 with reference TRBV7-2 and TRBJ2-7 gives the whole variable domain GAGVSQSPSNKVTEKGKDVELRCDPISGHTALYWYRQSLGQGLEFLIYFQGNSAPDKSGLPSDRFSAERTGGSVSTLTIQRTQQEDSAVYLCASSPRWGFAVPYEQYFGPGTRLTVT.

The chain employs TRBV5-4 and TRBJ2-1, with unresolved D. CDR1 SGHNT and CDR2 YYREEE come from the germline V gene (reference sequence). V was shortened by 0 bases and J by 4 bases, with 14 bases between the two germline ends. The CDR3 length is 16 residues. In DNA form, the CDR3 reads TGTGCCAGCAGCTTGGACGGGCCGCCAGCTTACAATGAGCAGTTCTTC. This gives the protein CASSLDGPPAYNEQFF. Using reference TRBV5-4 and TRBJ2-1 for the parts outside the CDR3, the full variable domain is ETGVTQSPTHLIKTRGQQVTLRCSSQSGHNTVSWYQQALGQGPQFIFQYYREEENGRGNFPPRFSGLQFPNYSSELNVNALELDDSALYLCASSLDGPPAYNEQFFGPGTRLTVL.